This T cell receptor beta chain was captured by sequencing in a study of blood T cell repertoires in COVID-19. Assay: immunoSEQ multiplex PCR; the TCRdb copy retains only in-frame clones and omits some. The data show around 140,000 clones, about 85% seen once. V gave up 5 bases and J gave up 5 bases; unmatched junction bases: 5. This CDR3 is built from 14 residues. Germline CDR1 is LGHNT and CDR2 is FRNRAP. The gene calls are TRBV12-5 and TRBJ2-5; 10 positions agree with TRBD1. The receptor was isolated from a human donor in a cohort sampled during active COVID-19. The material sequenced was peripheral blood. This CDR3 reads CASGTGQGGETQYF. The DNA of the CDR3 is TGTGCTAGTGGTACTGGACAGGGGGGGGAGACCCAGTACTTC.